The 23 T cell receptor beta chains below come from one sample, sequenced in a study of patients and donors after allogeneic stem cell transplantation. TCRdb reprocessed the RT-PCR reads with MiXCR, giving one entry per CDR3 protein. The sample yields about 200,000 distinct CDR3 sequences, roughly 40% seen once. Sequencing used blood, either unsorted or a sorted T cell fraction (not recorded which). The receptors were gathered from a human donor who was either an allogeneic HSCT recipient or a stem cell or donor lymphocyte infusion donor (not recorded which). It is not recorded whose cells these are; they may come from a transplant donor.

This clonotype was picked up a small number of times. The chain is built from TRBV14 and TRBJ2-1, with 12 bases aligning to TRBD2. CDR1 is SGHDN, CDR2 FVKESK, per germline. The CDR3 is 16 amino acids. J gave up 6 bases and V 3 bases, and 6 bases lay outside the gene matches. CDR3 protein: CASSQTLAGGPNEQFF. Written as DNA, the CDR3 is TGTGCCAGCAGCCAGACGCTAGCGGGAGGGCCCAATGAGCAGTTCTTC.

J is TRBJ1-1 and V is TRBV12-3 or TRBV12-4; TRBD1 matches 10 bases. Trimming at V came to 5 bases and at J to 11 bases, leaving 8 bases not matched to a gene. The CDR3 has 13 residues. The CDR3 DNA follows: TGTGCCAGCAGTGAAGACAGGGGGCGCGTGGCTTTCTTT. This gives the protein CASSEDRGRVAFF.

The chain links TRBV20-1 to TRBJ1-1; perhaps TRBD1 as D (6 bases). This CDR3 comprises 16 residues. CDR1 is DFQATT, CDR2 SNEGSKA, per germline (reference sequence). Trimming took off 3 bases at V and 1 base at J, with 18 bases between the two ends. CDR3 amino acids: CSASTENGQPNTEAFF. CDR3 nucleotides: TGCAGTGCTAGTACCGAAAATGGACAGCCGAACACTGAAGCTTTCTTT.

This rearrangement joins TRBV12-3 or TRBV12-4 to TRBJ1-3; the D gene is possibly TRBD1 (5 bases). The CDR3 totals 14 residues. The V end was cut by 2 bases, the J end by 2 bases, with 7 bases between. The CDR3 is CASSLMGAGNTIYF. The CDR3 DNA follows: TGTGCCAGCAGTTTAATGGGGGCTGGAAACACCATATATTTT.

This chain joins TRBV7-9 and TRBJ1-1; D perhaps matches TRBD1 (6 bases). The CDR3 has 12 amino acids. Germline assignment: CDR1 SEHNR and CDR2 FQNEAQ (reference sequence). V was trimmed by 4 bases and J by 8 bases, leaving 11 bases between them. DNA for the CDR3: TGTGCCAGCAGCTCAGGGGAGGAAGAAGCTTTCTTT. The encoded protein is CASSSGEEEAFF.

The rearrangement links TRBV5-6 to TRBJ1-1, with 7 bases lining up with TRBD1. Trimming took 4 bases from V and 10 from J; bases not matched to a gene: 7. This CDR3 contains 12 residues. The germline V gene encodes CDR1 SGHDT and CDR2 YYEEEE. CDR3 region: CASSLGQTRAFF. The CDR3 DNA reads TGTGCCAGCAGCCTGGGACAGACCAGAGCTTTCTTT.

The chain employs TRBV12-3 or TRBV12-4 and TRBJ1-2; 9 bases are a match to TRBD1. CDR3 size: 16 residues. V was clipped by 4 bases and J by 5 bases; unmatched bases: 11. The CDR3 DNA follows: TGTGCCAGCAGTTATCTGGTGGGGACAGGGCCGTATGGCTACACCTTC. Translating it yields CASSYLVGTGPYGYTF.

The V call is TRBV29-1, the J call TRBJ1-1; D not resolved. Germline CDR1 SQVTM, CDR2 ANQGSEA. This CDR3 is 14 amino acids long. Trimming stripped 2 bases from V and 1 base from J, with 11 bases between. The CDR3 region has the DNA TGCAGCGTTGAAAGGTCACAGACGAACACTGAAGCTTTCTTT. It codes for CSVERSQTNTEAFF.

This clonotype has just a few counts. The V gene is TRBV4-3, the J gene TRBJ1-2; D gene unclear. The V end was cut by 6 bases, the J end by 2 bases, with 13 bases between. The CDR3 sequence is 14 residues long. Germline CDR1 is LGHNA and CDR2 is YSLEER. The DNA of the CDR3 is TGCGCCAGCAGTCGTGGACGTCCCAACTATGGCTACACCTTC. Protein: CASSRGRPNYGYTF.

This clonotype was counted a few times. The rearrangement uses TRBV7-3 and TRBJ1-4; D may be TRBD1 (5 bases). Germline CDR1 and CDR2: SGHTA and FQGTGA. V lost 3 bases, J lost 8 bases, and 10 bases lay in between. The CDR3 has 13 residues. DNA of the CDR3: TGTGCCAGCAGCTTCGGGGGAAGGGAAAAACTGTTTTTT. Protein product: CASSFGGREKLFF.

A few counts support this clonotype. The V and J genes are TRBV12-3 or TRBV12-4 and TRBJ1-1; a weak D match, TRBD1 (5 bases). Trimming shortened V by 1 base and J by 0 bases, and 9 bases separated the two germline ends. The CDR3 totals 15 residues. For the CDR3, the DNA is TGTGCCAGCAGTTTAGGGGGAGGGGTGAACACTGAAGCTTTCTTT. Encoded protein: CASSLGGGVNTEAFF.

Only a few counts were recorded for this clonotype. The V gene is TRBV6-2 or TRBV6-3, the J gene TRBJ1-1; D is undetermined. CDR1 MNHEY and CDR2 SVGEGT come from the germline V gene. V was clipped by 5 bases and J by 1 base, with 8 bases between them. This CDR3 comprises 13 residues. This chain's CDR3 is CASSNPGNTEAFF. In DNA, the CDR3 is TGTGCCAGCAGTAACCCAGGGAACACTGAAGCTTTCTTT.

The CDR3 coding sequence is TGCGCCAGCAGCTCCCCTAGGGGGCGCGAAGGGGATGGCTACACCTTC. Its translation: CASSSPRGREGDGYTF. V and J are TRBV5-1 and TRBJ1-2; TRBD1 matches 7 bases. With 3 bases clipped from V and 6 bases from J, the junction kept 14 bases outside the gene matches. The CDR3 totals 16 residues. Looked up from germline, CDR1 is SGHRS and CDR2 is YFSETQ.

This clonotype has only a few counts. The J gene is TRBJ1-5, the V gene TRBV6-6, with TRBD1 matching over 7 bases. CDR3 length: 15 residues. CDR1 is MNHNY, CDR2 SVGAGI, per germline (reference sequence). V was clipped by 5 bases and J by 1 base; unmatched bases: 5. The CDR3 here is CASSTDRESNQPQHF. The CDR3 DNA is TGTGCCAGCAGTACCGACAGGGAGAGCAATCAGCCCCAGCATTTT.

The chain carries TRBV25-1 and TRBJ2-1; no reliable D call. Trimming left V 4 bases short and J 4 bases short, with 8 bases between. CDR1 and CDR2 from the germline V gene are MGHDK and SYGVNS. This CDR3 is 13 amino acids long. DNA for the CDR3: TGTGCCAGCAGTGTCCGCCGTTACAATGAGCAGTTCTTC. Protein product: CASSVRRYNEQFF.

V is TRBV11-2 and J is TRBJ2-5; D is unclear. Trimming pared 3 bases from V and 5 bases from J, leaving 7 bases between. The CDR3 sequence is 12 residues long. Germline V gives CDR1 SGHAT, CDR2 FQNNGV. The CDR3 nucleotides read TGTGCCAGCAGCTTTAGTTGGGAGACCCAGTACTTC. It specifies CASSFSWETQYF.

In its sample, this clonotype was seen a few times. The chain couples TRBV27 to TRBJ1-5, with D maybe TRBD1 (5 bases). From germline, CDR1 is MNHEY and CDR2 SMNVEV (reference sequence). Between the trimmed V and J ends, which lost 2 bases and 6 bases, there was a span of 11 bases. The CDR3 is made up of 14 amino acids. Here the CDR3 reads CASSLNRWSQPQHF. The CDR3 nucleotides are TGTGCCAGCAGTTTAAACAGGTGGAGTCAGCCCCAGCATTTT.

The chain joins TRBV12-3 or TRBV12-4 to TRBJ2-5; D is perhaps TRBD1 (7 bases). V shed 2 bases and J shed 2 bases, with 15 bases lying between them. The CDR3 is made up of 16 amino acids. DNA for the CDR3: TGTGCCAGCAGTTTAAGGCGGGACAGATCACAAGAGACCCAGTACTTC. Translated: CASSLRRDRSQETQYF.

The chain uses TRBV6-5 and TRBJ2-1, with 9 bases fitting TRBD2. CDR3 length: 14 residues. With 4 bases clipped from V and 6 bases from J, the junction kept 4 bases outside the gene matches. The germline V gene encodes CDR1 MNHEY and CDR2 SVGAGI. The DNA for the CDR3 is TGTGCCAGCAGTTTGACTAGCGGACTCAATGAGCAGTTCTTC. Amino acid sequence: CASSLTSGLNEQFF.

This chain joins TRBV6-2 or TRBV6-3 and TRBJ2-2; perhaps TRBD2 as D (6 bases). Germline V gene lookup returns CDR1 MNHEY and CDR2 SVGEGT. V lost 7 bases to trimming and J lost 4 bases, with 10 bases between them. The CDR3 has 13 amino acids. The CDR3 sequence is CASNGGTTGELFF. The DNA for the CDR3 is TGTGCCAGCAATGGGGGGACCACCGGGGAGCTGTTTTTT.

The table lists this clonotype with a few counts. CDR3 protein: CASSLVTGANQPQHF. The CDR3 coding sequence is TGTGCCAGCAGCTTAGTAACAGGGGCGAATCAGCCCCAGCATTTT. V and J are TRBV7-2 and TRBJ1-5; 7 bases match TRBD1. With 1 base clipped from V and 4 bases from J, the junction kept 4 bases outside the gene matches. CDR1 SGHTA and CDR2 FQGNSA come from the germline V gene. The CDR3 has 15 residues.

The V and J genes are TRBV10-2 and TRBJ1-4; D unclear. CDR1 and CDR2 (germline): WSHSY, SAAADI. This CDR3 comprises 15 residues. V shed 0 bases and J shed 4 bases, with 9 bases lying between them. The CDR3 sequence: CASSESLRFNEKLFF. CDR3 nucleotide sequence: TGCGCCAGCAGTGAGTCCCTCAGATTTAATGAAAAACTGTTTTTT.

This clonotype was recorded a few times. The CDR3 reads CASSQVGPNTEAFF. The CDR3 nucleotides are TGTGCCAGCAGCCAAGTCGGACCGAACACTGAAGCTTTCTTT. The chain couples TRBV7-9 to TRBJ1-1; no firm D call. The germline CDR1 and CDR2 sequences are SEHNR and FQNEAQ (reference sequence). CDR3 length: 14 residues. V gave up 5 bases and J gave up 1 base, with 11 bases separating them.